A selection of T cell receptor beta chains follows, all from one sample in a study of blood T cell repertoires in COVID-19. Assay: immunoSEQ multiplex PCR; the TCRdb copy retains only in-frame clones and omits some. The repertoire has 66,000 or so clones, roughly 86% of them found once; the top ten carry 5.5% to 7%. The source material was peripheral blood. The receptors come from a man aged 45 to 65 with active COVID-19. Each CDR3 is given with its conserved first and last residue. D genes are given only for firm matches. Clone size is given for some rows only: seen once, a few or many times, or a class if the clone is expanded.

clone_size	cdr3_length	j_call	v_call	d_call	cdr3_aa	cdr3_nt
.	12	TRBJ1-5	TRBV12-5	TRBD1	CASAGTAQPQHF	TGTGCTAGTGCCGGGACAGCGCAGCCCCAGCATTTT
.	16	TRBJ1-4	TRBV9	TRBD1	CASSVGWTGINEKLFF	TGTGCCAGCAGCGTAGGCTGGACAGGTATCAATGAAAAACTGTTTTTT
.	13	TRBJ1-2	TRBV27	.	CASSDSYNYGYTF	TGTGCCAGTTCGGACAGTTACAACTATGGCTACACCTTC
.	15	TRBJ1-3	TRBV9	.	CASSPSRGSGNTIYF	TGTGCCAGCAGCCCTAGCAGGGGCTCTGGAAACACCATATATTTT
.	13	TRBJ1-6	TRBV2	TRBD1	CASKTGEGSPLHF	TGTGCCAGCAAGACAGGGGAAGGATCACCCCTCCACTTT
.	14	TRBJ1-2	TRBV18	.	CASSPPGLTRGYTF	TGTGCCAGCTCACCACCGGGGCTAACGAGGGGCTACACCTTC
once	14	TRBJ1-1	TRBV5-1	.	CASSFQGGDTEAFF	TGCGCCAGCAGCTTTCAGGGTGGGGACACTGAAGCTTTCTTT
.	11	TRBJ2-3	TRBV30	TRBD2	CAWSGLAAQYF	TGTGCCTGGAGCGGGCTAGCGGCGCAGTATTTT
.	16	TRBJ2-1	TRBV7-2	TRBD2	CASSVTSGGARNEQFF	TGTGCCAGCAGCGTCACTAGCGGGGGGGCCCGGAATGAGCAGTTCTTC
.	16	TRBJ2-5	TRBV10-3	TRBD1	CAISPTLGGEQETQYF	TGTGCCATCAGTCCCACCTTAGGGGGCGAACAAGAGACCCAGTACTTC
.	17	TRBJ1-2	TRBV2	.	CASSATGIASPLYGYTF	TGTGCCAGCAGTGCTACAGGGATCGCCTCCCCCCTGTATGGCTACACCTTC
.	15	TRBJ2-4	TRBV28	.	CASSRPAGAKNIQYF	TGTGCCAGCAGTCGCCCCGCGGGAGCCAAAAACATTCAGTACTTC
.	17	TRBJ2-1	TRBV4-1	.	CASSQGGAAVAYNEQFF	TGCGCCAGCAGCCAGGGGGGGGCCGCCGTCGCCTACAATGAGCAGTTCTTC
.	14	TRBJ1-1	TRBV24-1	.	CATSEQPGSVQAFF	TGTGCCACCAGTGAGCAGCCCGGGAGTGTGCAAGCTTTCTTT
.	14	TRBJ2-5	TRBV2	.	CASSGGWERETQYF	TGTGCCAGCAGTGGCGGATGGGAGAGGGAGACCCAGTACTTC
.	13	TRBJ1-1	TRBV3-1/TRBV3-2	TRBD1	CASSQERQGQAFF	TGTGCCAGCAGCCAAGAAAGACAGGGCCAAGCTTTCTTT
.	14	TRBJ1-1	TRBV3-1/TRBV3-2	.	CASSKGGQNTEAFF	TGTGCCAGCAGCAAAGGGGGGCAGAACACTGAAGCTTTCTTT
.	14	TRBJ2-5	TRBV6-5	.	CASRTQSGLVTQYF	TGTGCCAGCAGGACACAAAGCGGATTAGTAACCCAGTACTTC
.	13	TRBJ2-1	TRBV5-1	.	CASSLATYNEQFF	TGCGCCAGCAGCTTGGCCACTTACAATGAGCAGTTCTTC
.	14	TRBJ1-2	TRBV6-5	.	CASSRKVDRRGYTF	TGTGCCAGCAGCCGCAAAGTCGACAGACGTGGCTACACCTTC
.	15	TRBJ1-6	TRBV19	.	CASSIGSTGNSPLHF	TGTGCCAGTAGTATTGGATCCACAGGCAATTCACCCCTCCACTTT
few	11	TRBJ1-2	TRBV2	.	CASIREDGYTF	TGTGCCAGCATCCGGGAGGACGGCTACACCTTC
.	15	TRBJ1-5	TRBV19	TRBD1	CASSVGQGEGQPQHF	TGTGCCAGTAGTGTCGGACAGGGCGAGGGTCAGCCCCAGCATTTT
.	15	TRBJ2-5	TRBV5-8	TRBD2	CASSRGRGVQETQYF	TGTGCCAGCAGCCGGGGACGGGGGGTCCAAGAGACCCAGTACTTC
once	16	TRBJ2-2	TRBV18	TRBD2	CASSPRLAGVGGELFF	TGTGCCAGCTCACCACGACTAGCGGGAGTAGGCGGGGAGCTGTTTTTT
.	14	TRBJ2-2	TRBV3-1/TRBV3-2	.	CASQSRENTGELFF	TGTGCCAGCCAAAGCAGGGAGAACACCGGGGAGCTGTTTTTT
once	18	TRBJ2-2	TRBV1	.	CTSSQDKERESGTGELFF	TGCACCAGCAGCCAAGATAAGGAGCGGGAGTCGGGCACCGGGGAGCTGTTTTTT
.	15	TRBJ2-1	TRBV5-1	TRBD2	CASSVSREGPNEQFF	TGCGCCAGCAGTGTCTCGCGGGAGGGCCCTAATGAGCAGTTCTTC
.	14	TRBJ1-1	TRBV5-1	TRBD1	CASSGGQGVAEAFF	TGCGCCAGCAGCGGGGGACAGGGAGTTGCTGAAGCTTTCTTT
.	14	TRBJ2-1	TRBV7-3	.	CASNTGGPHNEQFF	TGTGCCAGCAATACGGGGGGCCCCCACAATGAGCAGTTCTTC
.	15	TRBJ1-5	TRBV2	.	CASRGRQGDNQPQHF	TGTGCCAGCAGGGGCAGGCAAGGTGACAATCAGCCCCAGCATTTT
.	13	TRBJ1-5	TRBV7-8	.	CASGRTLNQPQHF	TGTGCCAGCGGGAGGACTCTCAATCAGCCCCAGCATTTT
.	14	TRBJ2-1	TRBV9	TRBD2	CASSAGLDYNEQFF	TGTGCCAGCAGCGCGGGACTAGACTACAATGAGCAGTTCTTC
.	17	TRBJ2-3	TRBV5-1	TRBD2	CASSDSTSGRAGDTQYF	TGCGCCAGCAGCGATTCTACTAGCGGGAGGGCCGGGGATACGCAGTATTTT
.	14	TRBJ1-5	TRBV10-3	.	CAISESTRNQPQHF	TGTGCCATCAGTGAGTCTACACGCAATCAGCCCCAGCATTTT